Sequencing of this T cell receptor beta chain was carried out in a study of Ad26.COV2.S vaccination and SARS-CoV-2 variants. Study context: In the COV1001 trial, the donor was in the Ad26.COV2.S arm. Findings of the study overall: Measurements of TCR breadth and depth may have given underestimates of the total T cell responses.

The trim removed 2 bases at V and 7 bases at J, leaving 8 bases unmatched. Germline loops: CDR1 SGDLS, CDR2 YYNGEE. The CDR3 length is 14 residues. Produced via immunoSEQ multiplex PCR; TCRdb's table is partial and in-frame only. The sample consists of hundreds of thousands of clones, roughly nine tenths of them appearing once. As to this clone: No antigen is known for it.

Described treatment: 19 received Ad26.COV2.S at low or high dose, single or two shots; about 5 received placebo; per-sample allocation not given. Material that was analyzed had been drawn on day 63 after the first vaccine or placebo injection. Boston provided a donor who was an adult aged 18-55 years. Sequencing was performed on peripheral blood, taken in a trial of Ad26.COV2.S vaccine versus placebo. This TCR was sampled from a person aged 18-60 years who received the Ad26.COV2.S COVID-19 vaccine or a placebo. This chain uses TRBV9 with TRBJ2-7; TRBD1 aligns across 8 bases. CDR3 in DNA: TGTGCCAGCAGCGTGAGACAGGGGCTTTCTGAGCAGTACTTC. The encoded protein is CASSVRQGLSEQYF.